The sequence of this T cell receptor beta chain was determined in a study of spatial heterogeneity in lung cancer. The V end was cut by 10 bases, the J end by 4 bases, with 16 bases between. Germline V lookup: CDR1 MNHNS, CDR2 SASEGT. The CDR3 consists of 13 residues. MiXCR, applied by TCRdb to the 5' RACE reads, yields one record per CDR3 protein. The sample contains 100,000 to 110,000 distinct CDR3 sequences, 4.4% of which appear only once. Time point in this sample: sample taken at primary tumor resection. The donors were 70 or so patients with non-small cell lung cancer that was early-stage and untreated. Whole RNA from tumor, nontumor lung or frozen PBMC was sequenced unsorted. Study-level results: Numbers of ubiquitous and regional expanded TCRs tracked ubiquitous and regional nonsynonymous mutation counts, respectively. The number of expanded tumor alpha and beta chains correlated with mutation number.

This clonotype appeared many times. Its matching antigen is unknown. This receptor was taken from a male donor with early-stage non-small cell lung cancer. The gene calls are TRBV6-1 and TRBJ2-5; maybe TRBD2 (5 bases). Sequenced material: lung tumor tissue, taken at surgery. This chain's CDR3 is CATSGELLETQYF. The CDR3 DNA is TGTGCCACCTCCGGGGAGTTATTAGAGACCCAGTACTTC.